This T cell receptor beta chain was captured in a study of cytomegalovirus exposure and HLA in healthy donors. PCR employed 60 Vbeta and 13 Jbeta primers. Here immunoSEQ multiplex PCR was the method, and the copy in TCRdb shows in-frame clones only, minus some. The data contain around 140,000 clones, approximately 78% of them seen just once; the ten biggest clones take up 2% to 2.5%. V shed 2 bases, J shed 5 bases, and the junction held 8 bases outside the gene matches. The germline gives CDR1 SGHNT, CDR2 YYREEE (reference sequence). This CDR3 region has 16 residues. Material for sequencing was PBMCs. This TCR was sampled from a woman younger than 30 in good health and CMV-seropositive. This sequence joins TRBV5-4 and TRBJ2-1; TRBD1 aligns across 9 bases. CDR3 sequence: CASSFLGQGLNNEQFF. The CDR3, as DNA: TGTGCCAGCAGCTTCCTGGGACAGGGACTGAACAATGAGCAGTTCTTC.